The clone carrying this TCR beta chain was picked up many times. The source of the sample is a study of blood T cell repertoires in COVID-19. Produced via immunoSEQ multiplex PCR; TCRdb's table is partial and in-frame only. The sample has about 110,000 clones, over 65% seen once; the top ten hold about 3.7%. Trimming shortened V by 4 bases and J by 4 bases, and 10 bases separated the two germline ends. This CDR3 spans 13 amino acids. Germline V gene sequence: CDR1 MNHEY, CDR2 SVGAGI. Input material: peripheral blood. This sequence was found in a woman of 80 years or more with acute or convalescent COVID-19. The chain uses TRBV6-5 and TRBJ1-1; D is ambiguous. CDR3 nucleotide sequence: TGTGCCAGCAGTTTGGATCGCGGCACTGAAGCTTTCTTT. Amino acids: CASSLDRGTEAFF.